Listed below are T cell receptor beta chains from one sample, sequenced in a study of T cell responses to AZD1222 COVID-19 vaccine. Measured with immunoSEQ multiplex PCR; TCRdb has only the in-frame clones, and not every one. In the table there are 150,000 to 200,000 clones, around 90% of which are singletons. The source material was peripheral blood, sampled 28 days after the second AZD1222 dose. The receptors originated from an adult who received the AZD1222 COVID-19 vaccine. Each CDR3 is given with its conserved first and last residue.

V gene | CDR3 protein
TRBV3-1/TRBV3-2 | CASSHLDRAYEQYF
TRBV10-3 | CAISEPDRHTEAFF
TRBV21-1 | CASSKPGTVLWEQYF
TRBV30 | CAWSLQQNTEAFF
TRBV7-2 | CASSSRAGNYEQYF
TRBV2 | CASSAERGEVAKNIQYF
TRBV19 | CASSIPPAWSTDTQYF
TRBV19 | CASSIDPVYGYTF
TRBV7-8 | CASSARTGSTYNEQFF
TRBV3-1/TRBV3-2 | CASSRDSAYEQYF
TRBV6-5 | CASSYEGYLDSPLHF
TRBV27 | CASSPRSGNQPQHF
TRBV3-1/TRBV3-2 | CASSQDQDYPSYEQYF
TRBV7-9 | CASRGISYEQYF
TRBV12-1 | CASSFDGGSYEQYF
TRBV6-5 | CASSPTGLYEQYF
TRBV21-1 | CASSTIQAGLAGGYVDTGELFF
TRBV1 | CTSSLIAGGPLTDTQYF
TRBV28 | CASSFGYSNQPQHF
TRBV5-4 | CASSPGRQKSYEQYF
TRBV6-2/TRBV6-3 | CASSPTGAGYNEQFF
TRBV6-6 | CASSYGTGAYEQYF
TRBV3-1/TRBV3-2 | CASSLRQGNYGYTF
TRBV29-1 | CSVEGRGRNYGYTF
TRBV19 | CASRGTGGRREKLFF
TRBV7-7 | CASRQGATGELFF
TRBV9 | CASSVGTDASYGYTF
TRBV4-1 | CASTHPDSPRGTEAFF
TRBV7-9 | CASSLAAGTRGNTIYF
TRBV6-5 | CASSLGQGGDNQPQHF
TRBV28 | CASSDSVFSGGELFF
TRBV4-1 | CASNHGGAGGPHEQFF
TRBV27 | CASSPGWGNEQFF
TRBV19 | CASTSRGRATETQYF
TRBV11-2 | CASSSWGGEGYTF
TRBV2 | CASRQGATNEKLFF
TRBV20-1 | CSARTPGGYTF
TRBV28 | CASTEKWASGRREQYF
TRBV20-1 | CSAVYNEQFF
TRBV19 | CASSIDRRGLGTDTQYF
TRBV3-1/TRBV3-2 | CASSQTNQPQHF
TRBV20-1 | CSASRQGRAGGYTF
TRBV19 | CASSIGSGGAPYNEQFF
TRBV7-8 | CASSPGRRPGNTIYF
TRBV7-3 | CASSLTVGAGDTQYF
TRBV4-3 | CASSQDGTSGRDTQYF